Detailed here is one TCR beta chain. Its target antigen remains unknown. It has no much larger one-base neighbor in the sample; base qualities were not kept. The data were obtained in a study of blood T cell repertoires in COVID-19 (dated by TCRdb to between 2020 and 2021). For the wider study: The collaborator samples originated in the United States, Italy and Spain and spanned the acute and convalescent phases of COVID-19. Samples were obtained from the ongoing ImmuneRACE study (first 160 participants) and from about 1,300 subjects provided by 6 global collaborators. Nearly every sample came with metadata listing a de-identified subject ID, COVID-19 status, age in years and sex. The prospective study material was composed of cDNA or gDNA derived from T cells, B-cell-depleted T cells, or PBMCs. The repertoires were released in a freely available public database meant as a resource for research on the immune response to SARS-CoV-2. Where available, HLA class I and class II types were taken from metadata supplied by the sample provider and were not determined by assay-based typing. The dataset comprised deeply sampled blood TCRbeta repertoires from subjects exposed to, actively infected with, or recovered from COVID-19. Broad study findings and their caveats: The amount of clinical and demographic metadata varied by source and participant and was provided uncurated.

The immunoSEQ Assay, a bias-controlled multiplex PCR, was used to amplify TCRbeta CDR3 regions from genomic DNA. In the original analysis: The number of nucleated cells in each sample was estimated from the amplification of reference gene primers within the assay. To quantify the absolute abundance of each unique TCRbeta CDR3 rearrangement, sequence reads were collapsed and filtered. For each sample, productive Simpson clonality was calculated as the square root of Simpson's diversity index across productive rearrangements. Sourced from immuneACCESS, this table was stored by TCRdb with only in-frame sequences that have V and J called. A share of the clones is absent; for the studies checked, an unresolved V gene accounts for under half, and the remainder has no known explanation. V, J and clone size were drawn from that table, and D and trimming were deduced from the DNA. A total of about 54,000 clones appear in this sample, roughly 85% of them only once. The ten largest clones represent 12% of the sample.

Collaborating institutions collected whole blood in K2EDTA tubes following their own protocols. For TCRbeta analysis, collaborator samples were shipped as frozen whole blood, as isolated PBMCs, or as DNA extracted from either sample type. From the germline V gene, CDR1 is SGHRS and CDR2 is YFSETQ. Reading from cysteine to phenylalanine, the CDR3 counts 15 amino acids. Of all the DNA, just the CDR3 is kept, 45 bases in frame from base 1. V is cut back by 0 bases and J by 8 bases, with 9 bases in the junction unmatched. This sequence originates from a human donor in a cohort sampled during active COVID-19. Recombination linked TRBV5-1 to TRBJ2-3, with 7 bases aligning to TRBD1. The source material was peripheral blood. The CDR3 protein: CASSLGTGLEGTQYF. The bases read TGCGCCAGCAGCTTGGGGACAGGCTTAGAGGGTACGCAGTATTTT.